The rows below give T cell receptor beta chains drawn from one sample of a study of CD8+ T cells in alopecia areata. Produced via immunoSEQ multiplex PCR; TCRdb's table is partial and in-frame only. The sample lists more than 200,000 clones; less than 45% were seen once. The specimen was CD4+ T cells sorted from blood, collected at roughly week 38, from a patient treated with tofacitinib. Receptors were obtained from a human donor with alopecia areata. CDR3s include the opening cysteine and the closing phenylalanine or tryptophan.

TRBV7-2,TRBJ2-7,CASSLIVAGYYEQYF
TRBV15,TRBJ2-3,CATSTGVGDTQYF
TRBV30,TRBJ2-2,CAWSQPPTGSKAGELFF
TRBV7-3,TRBJ2-2,CASSPGSGELFF
TRBV5-1,TRBJ2-2,CASSLGHTGELFF
TRBV30,TRBJ2-1,CAWTHTSSYNEQFF
TRBV21-1,TRBJ2-1,CASSSGGWDEQFF
TRBV29-1,TRBJ2-2,CSARPGGNTGELFF
TRBV7-3,TRBJ2-1,CASSERVSSYNEQFF
TRBV9,TRBJ2-5,CASSVGSGQPQETQYF
TRBV18,TRBJ2-5,CASSPSLGTQYF
TRBV29-1,TRBJ2-3,CSVTGGTADTQYF
TRBV2,TRBJ2-7,CASTGITLAGALEQYF
TRBV7-9,TRBJ1-1,CASSFNSGGHRRTEAFF
TRBV29-1,TRBJ2-2,CSVEDGPSAGELFF
TRBV7-9,TRBJ2-3,CASSLRERYTDTQYF
TRBV6-5,TRBJ2-7,CASSSPGRLSYEQYF
TRBV19,TRBJ1-2,CASRGNYGYTF
TRBV4-1,TRBJ2-7,CASSQERTSGSSYEQYF
TRBV15,TRBJ2-5,CATSREPSGTETQYF
TRBV7-2,TRBJ2-3,CASSLGLAGRGDTQYF
TRBV23-1,TRBJ1-4,CASSQLPPGERLFF
TRBV27,TRBJ1-5,CASSPHRGNQPQHF
TRBV27,TRBJ2-4,CASIPSGAGLAKNIQYF
TRBV29-1,TRBJ1-5,CSVQGTGNQPQHF
TRBV2,TRBJ1-5,CASRDRVSNQPQHF